These T cell receptor beta chains were read from a single sample in a study of blood T cell repertoires in COVID-19. The data were produced by immunoSEQ multiplex PCR, yet TCRdb's version contains in-frame clones alone and is incomplete. The sample has tens of thousands of clones; 90% to 95% are singletons. Material: peripheral blood. These receptor sequences come from a human donor in a cohort sampled during active COVID-19. Both conserved end residues are trimmed from each CDR3. Clone sizes are given selectively: once, few, many, or a class where the clone is expanded.

J,V,size,length,CDR3
TRBJ2-4,TRBV7-9,once,12,ASSLSSSQNIQY
TRBJ1-1,TRBV5-1,NA,15,ASSFGQGSSRDTEAF
TRBJ2-3,TRBV11-2,once,12,ASSSLAGGDTQY
TRBJ1-1,TRBV7-2,NA,11,ASSSIRGTEAF
TRBJ1-1,TRBV12-3/TRBV12-4,once,11,ASSFGHNTEAF
TRBJ1-1,TRBV18,few,11,ASSPPGAREAF
TRBJ2-2,TRBV12-3/TRBV12-4,few,11,ASSGVAPGELF
TRBJ2-2,TRBV7-3,NA,12,ASSLEMNTGELF
TRBJ2-3,TRBV7-9,once,13,ASSTKDPGSDTQY
TRBJ2-3,TRBV4-3,NA,16,ASSQDLPAAGSTDTQY
TRBJ2-1,TRBV7-9,NA,15,ASSLARTGTPYNEQF
TRBJ1-5,TRBV20-1,NA,13,SASDAGQGGQPQH
TRBJ1-4,TRBV7-9,NA,12,ASSIGLSNEKLF
TRBJ1-5,TRBV10-3,NA,14,AISGGTGVSNQPQH